This T cell receptor beta chain was captured in a study of OX40 agonist ivuxolimab in advanced cancers. TCRdb's table, derived via immunoSEQ multiplex PCR, lists solely in-frame clones and lacks some. This repertoire shows fewer than 100,000 clones, about nine tenths found once; its top ten account for around 6.5%. V gave up 5 bases and J gave up 4 bases, with 5 bases separating them. There are 11 residues in the CDR3. Germline CDR1 SGHAT, CDR2 FQNNGV. The chain joins TRBV11-2 to TRBJ1-1; D gene ambiguous. Sequenced here: CD4+ or CD8+ T cells sorted from blood, sampled in a trial of the OX40 agonist ivuxolimab. The source of this sequence is an adult with an advanced solid tumor such as melanoma, head and neck, liver or kidney cancer. The CDR3 spells CASSMATEAFF. The CDR3 nucleotides are TGTGCCAGCAGCATGGCCACTGAAGCTTTCTTT.